The next 5 T cell receptor beta chains were all read from a single sample in a study of Ad26.COV2.S vaccination and SARS-CoV-2 variants. Treatment of the sample: roughly 18 received Ad26.COV2.S at low or high dose, single or two shots; several received placebo; per-sample allocation not given. Specimens were obtained on day 63 following the first vaccine or placebo injection. TCRdb's copy holds only in-frame clones and misses some; the assay was immunoSEQ multiplex PCR. The sample has more than 300,000 clones, around 85% seen once. The sample in question was peripheral blood, obtained in a trial of Ad26.COV2.S vaccine versus placebo. These receptors all come from a person aged 18 to 59 who received the Ad26.COV2.S COVID-19 vaccine or a placebo.

The CDR3 region has the DNA TGTGCCAGCAGCCTCCTCCCTGGTGGACTCCAAGAGACCCAGTACTTC. It specifies CASSLLPGGLQETQYF. This chain connects TRBV7-7 to TRBJ2-5; D possibly corresponds to TRBD2 (5 bases). Trimming took 5 bases from V and 1 from J, leaving 17 bases between them. This CDR3 has 16 amino acids. Germline CDR1 reads SSHAT; CDR2 reads FNYEAQ (reference sequence).

This chain links TRBV6-2 or TRBV6-3 with TRBJ2-7; 8 bases are a match to TRBD2. J gave up 3 bases and V 6 bases, and 7 bases lay outside the gene matches. CDR1 is MNHEY and CDR2 is SVGEGT in the germline V gene. The CDR3 contains 14 residues. CDR3 sequence (DNA): TGTGCCAGCAGCTCCATGGGACTAGGCTACGAGCAGTACTTC. It codes for CASSSMGLGYEQYF.

The chain carries TRBV6-5 and TRBJ1-5, with 8 bases identical to TRBD1. After removal of 5 bases from V and 6 bases from J, the junction contained 9 bases not matched to a gene. CDR1 and CDR2 from the germline V gene are MNHEY and SVGAGI. The CDR3 length is 15 residues. The CDR3 DNA reads TGTGCCAGCAGTACAGGGGGGGGGCGCGGTCAGCCCCAGCATTTT. It is translated as CASSTGGGRGQPQHF.

This chain joins TRBV2 and TRBJ1-5; D remains unclear. Germline V gene data show CDR1 as SNHLY and CDR2 as FYNNEI. V lost 5 bases to trimming and J lost 1 base, with 9 bases between them. This CDR3 has 14 amino acids. CDR3 sequence: CASSLGLSNQPQHF. CDR3 nucleotides: TGTGCCAGCAGTCTAGGGCTAAGCAATCAGCCCCAGCATTTT.

The chain has TRBV11-2 and TRBJ2-7, with D possibly being TRBD1 (5 bases). V lost 1 base and J lost 7, with 17 bases in between. CDR1 and CDR2 (germline): SGHAT, FQNNGV. This CDR3 spans 15 amino acids. CDR3 DNA: TGTGCCAGCAGCTTAGGGGGCAGGGATGGAACTGAGCAGTACTTC. Translation gives CASSLGGRDGTEQYF.